One and the same sample provided the 11 T cell receptor beta chains below, sequenced in a study of T cells after yellow fever vaccination. TCRdb independently ran MiXCR on the 5' RACE reads; one entry per CDR3 protein. The sample contains just under 600,000 distinct CDR3 sequences, about 13% of which appear only once. This material consisted of PBMCs, taken on the day of the yellow fever booster vaccination. These receptors were obtained from a man aged 25-45 years who received the YFV17D yellow fever vaccine.

V usage is TRBV18 and J usage is TRBJ1-4, with D perhaps matching TRBD1 (5 bases). This CDR3 contains 14 residues. Germline V gene sequence: CDR1 KGHSH, CDR2 LQKENI. V gave up 3 bases and J gave up 13 bases, with 18 bases separating them. The CDR3 bases are TGTGCCAGCTCACCCAGAGACTCACAGGCGGGACTGTTTTTT. Translating gives CASSPRDSQAGLFF.

Only a few counts were recorded for this clonotype. The chain carries TRBV10-3 and TRBJ2-6, with 9 bases that match TRBD1. This CDR3 region has 16 residues. Per the germline V gene, CDR1 is ENHRY and CDR2 is SYGVKD. Unmatched junction bases numbered 3, after V lost 4 bases and J lost 2 bases. The CDR3 is CAISGNRGPGANVLTF. The CDR3 DNA reads TGTGCCATCAGTGGGAACAGGGGGCCTGGGGCCAACGTCCTGACTTTC.

The V call is TRBV2, the J call TRBJ1-5; 7 bases fit TRBD1. The germline V gene has CDR1 SNHLY and CDR2 FYNNEI. V dropped 5 bases and J dropped 0; count of bases not matched to a gene: 4. The CDR3 runs 15 residues. The CDR3, as DNA: TGTGCCAGCAGTCTGACAGGGTTTAGCAATCAGCCCCAGCATTTT. It is translated as CASSLTGFSNQPQHF.

The table lists this clonotype with a few counts. This sequence joins TRBV23-1 and TRBJ2-3; D uncertain. TRBV23-1 is reported as an ORF; its role is uncertain. The CDR3 totals 17 residues. The V end lost 0 bases, the J end lost 2 bases, and 15 bases lay between the germline ends. The CDR3 spells CASSQSSCAPNTDTQYF. CDR3 in DNA: TGCGCCAGCAGTCAATCATCTTGCGCCCCAAACACAGATACGCAGTATTTT.

This clonotype has just a few counts. V usage is TRBV3-1 and J usage is TRBJ2-3, with unresolved D. Germline CDR1 reads LGHDT; CDR2 reads YNNKEL (reference sequence). This CDR3 is 14 amino acids long. The V gene lost 4 bases and the J gene lost 4 bases, with 12 bases spanning the gap. CDR3 DNA: TGTGCCAGCAGCCGGGCCCAATCTGCAGATACGCAGTATTTT. Its translation: CASSRAQSADTQYF.

This chain uses TRBV9 with TRBJ2-1; 13 nucleotides line up with TRBD2. This CDR3 contains 16 residues. Trimming at V came to 4 bases and at J to 8 bases, leaving 9 bases not matched to a gene. Germline V gives CDR1 SGDLS, CDR2 YYNGEE. CDR3 sequence reads: CASSLSGTSGIDEQFF. In DNA form, the CDR3 reads TGTGCCAGCAGCCTCTCCGGGACTAGCGGGATCGATGAGCAGTTCTTC.

V is TRBV19 and J is TRBJ2-4; the match to TRBD2 covers 9 bases. J lost 0 bases, V lost 4 bases, and 4 bases had no gene match. This CDR3 is 16 amino acids long. CDR1 LNHDA and CDR2 SQIVND come from the germline V gene (reference sequence). DNA of the CDR3: TGTGCCAGTAGTAAAGCTAGCGGGGTAGCCAAAAACATTCAGTACTTC. It codes for CASSKASGVAKNIQYF.

This clonotype was counted between two and nine times. The chain combines TRBV9 with TRBJ2-1; 9 nucleotides line up with TRBD2. The V segment lost 4 bases and the J segment 8 bases; nucleotides outside the gene matches: 7. Germline V lookup: CDR1 SGDLS, CDR2 YYNGEE. The CDR3 has 14 amino acids. In DNA form, the CDR3 reads TGTGCCAGCAGCCCCCTAGCGGGATTGGATGAGCAGTTCTTC. Its translation is CASSPLAGLDEQFF.

There are a few counts of this clonotype. J is TRBJ2-5 and V is TRBV20-1, with 7 positions matching TRBD1. Germline CDR1 and CDR2: DFQATT and SNEGSKA (reference sequence). Unmatched junction bases numbered 10, after V lost 5 bases and J lost 4 bases. CDR3 length: 14 residues. The CDR3 coding sequence is TGCAGTGCTTACCCCCCGGACAGGACAGAGACCCAGTACTTC. Translating it yields CSAYPPDRTETQYF.

This clonotype was observed a few times. This chain connects TRBV30 to TRBJ2-5; D is possibly TRBD1 (6 bases). V was trimmed by 1 base and J by 1 base, leaving 10 bases between them. This CDR3 has 14 amino acids. Germline V gene sequence: CDR1 GTSNPN, CDR2 SVGIG (reference sequence). The CDR3 bases are TGTGCCTGGAGTGGCTGGACAGTCCAAGAGACCCAGTACTTC. Amino acid sequence: CAWSGWTVQETQYF.

This clonotype was recorded a few times. The chain combines TRBV4-3 with TRBJ1-6; no clear D. V was trimmed by 1 base and J by 11 bases, leaving 15 bases between them. The CDR3 contains 15 residues. Germline V gene sequence: CDR1 LGHNA, CDR2 YSLEER. In DNA form, the CDR3 reads TGCGCCAGCAGCCAAGGGTACAGTACTCCACCACCCCTCCACTTT. Protein sequence: CASSQGYSTPPPLHF.